Listed here are 28 T cell receptor beta chains from one sample, sequenced in a study of blood T cell repertoires in COVID-19. The assay was immunoSEQ multiplex PCR, and TCRdb's table has in-frame clones only and misses some. Among over 75,000 clones, under 85% were seen once, and the ten largest hold approximately 10%. The specimen sequenced was peripheral blood. These receptors came from a man in his 70s with acute or convalescent COVID-19.

This clone has a handful of counts. The rearrangement uses TRBV7-9 and TRBJ1-6, with 7 bases lining up with TRBD1. This CDR3 has 13 amino acids. Germline V gives CDR1 SEHNR, CDR2 FQNEAQ (reference sequence). With 5 bases clipped from V and 8 bases from J, the junction kept 3 bases outside the gene matches. The CDR3 here is CASSRGQDSPLHF. The CDR3 region has the DNA TGTGCCAGCAGCCGAGGACAGGATTCACCCCTCCACTTT.

In its sample, this clone was seen once. The chain combines TRBV4-1 with TRBJ2-1; 10 bases fit TRBD2. The CDR3 loop spans 17 amino acids. The V gene's germline CDR1 is MGHRA and CDR2 YSYEKL. The ends lost 0 bases at V and 6 bases at J; junction bases unmatched: 8. CDR3 region: CASSQDVLAGAPNEQFF. The CDR3 DNA is TGCGCCAGCAGCCAAGATGTTCTAGCGGGGGCCCCCAATGAGCAGTTCTTC.

This rearrangement joins TRBV21-1 to TRBJ2-3; the D call in the table, TRBD2, was not verified against the DNA. TRBV21-1 is a documented pseudogene. This CDR3 is 16 amino acids long. Written as DNA, the CDR3 is TGTGCCAGCAGCCCCCGGGTGGCGGGGTGGGGAGATACGCAGTATTTT. Translated: CASSPRVAGWGDTQYF.

The V and J genes are TRBV5-1 and TRBJ1-2; the D gene is possibly TRBD1 (6 bases). Germline V gene data show CDR1 as SGHRS and CDR2 as YFSETQ. V dropped 3 bases and J dropped 6 bases, with 21 bases sitting between them. This CDR3 has 16 amino acids. The CDR3 coding sequence is TGCGCCAGCAGCTCGGGACACCGGCAAACTCGTCATGGCTACACCTTC. It yields the protein CASSSGHRQTRHGYTF.

This clone turned up a few times. The CDR3 nucleotides are TGTGCCAGCAGCCGCGAGGGCGGGAGGAATTCACCCCTCCACTTT. Protein: CASSREGGRNSPLHF. The chain employs TRBV6-5 and TRBJ1-6; the D is unclear. Germline V gene data show CDR1 as MNHEY and CDR2 as SVGAGI. The CDR3 extends over 15 amino acids. V gave up 6 bases and J gave up 7 bases, with 16 bases separating them.

The rearrangement links TRBV28 to TRBJ2-1; D is ambiguous. Trimming removed 5 bases at V and 3 bases at J, with 8 bases between. The CDR3 sequence is 13 residues long. Germline loops: CDR1 MDHEN, CDR2 SYDVKM. The DNA of the CDR3 is TGTGCCAGCAGTCAACCAGGCTACAATGAGCAGTTCTTC. Translation: CASSQPGYNEQFF.

The chain recombines TRBV6-5 with TRBJ1-2, with a weak D call TRBD1 (6 bases). Germline assignment: CDR1 MNHEY and CDR2 SVGAGI. CDR3 size: 15 residues. V gave up 6 bases and J gave up 2 bases, with 16 bases separating them. The CDR3 protein is CASRRTGQPNYGYTF. The CDR3 DNA follows: TGTGCCAGCAGACGAACGGGACAACCCAACTATGGCTACACCTTC.

The chain joins TRBV6-5 to TRBJ1-2, with a tentative D call TRBD1 (6 bases). Germline V CDR1 and CDR2: MNHEY, SVGAGI. Between the trimmed V and J ends, which lost 7 bases and 5 bases, there was a span of 14 bases. The CDR3 is 13 residues long. The DNA of the CDR3 is TGTGCCAGCAAGGGGACATCCGTTTATGGCTACACCTTC. Translated: CASKGTSVYGYTF.

The chain employs TRBV18 and TRBJ1-6; the match to TRBD1 covers 12 bases. The germline V gene encodes CDR1 KGHSH and CDR2 LQKENI. V was clipped by 0 bases and J by 7 bases; unmatched bases: 1. The CDR3 has 16 residues. CDR3 DNA: TGTGCCAGCTCACCACCGGGACAGGGGGCGAATTCACCCCTCCACTTT. It yields the protein CASSPPGQGANSPLHF.

V and J are TRBV10-2 and TRBJ2-7, with 9 bases that match TRBD1. Germline assignment: CDR1 WSHSY and CDR2 SAAADI. The ends lost 8 bases at V and 4 bases at J; junction bases unmatched: 9. The CDR3 runs 14 residues. CDR3 sequence (DNA): TGCGCCAGCTCGGGACAGGGTGAATTTTACGAGCAGTACTTC. Amino acids: CASSGQGEFYEQYF.

This chain links TRBV4-1 with TRBJ2-2, with 9 bases matching TRBD1. Unmatched junction bases numbered 4, after V lost 4 bases and J lost 4 bases. This CDR3 is built from 15 residues. Germline V gene data show CDR1 as MGHRA and CDR2 as YSYEKL. The CDR3 DNA follows: TGCGCCAGCAGCCCTCGACAGGGGGGCACCGGGGAGCTGTTTTTT. Protein product: CASSPRQGGTGELFF.

This clone came up once. CDR3 nucleotides: TGCGCCAGCAGGACCGGGACAGGGTACAATGAGCAGTTCTTC. This codes for CASRTGTGYNEQFF. The chain employs TRBV5-1 and TRBJ2-1; TRBD1 matches at 9 bases. The V segment lost 5 bases and the J segment 4 bases; nucleotides outside the gene matches: 4. Looked up from germline, CDR1 is SGHRS and CDR2 is YFSETQ. The CDR3 extends over 14 amino acids.

The chain has TRBV2 and TRBJ1-5; 7 bases map to TRBD1. The CDR3 is 15 amino acids. Germline lookup yields CDR1 SNHLY and CDR2 FYNNEI. V lost 5 bases, J lost 0 bases, and 4 bases stayed unmatched. The CDR3 DNA is TGTGCCAGCAGTACAGGGGACATTAGCAATCAGCCCCAGCATTTT. Protein product: CASSTGDISNQPQHF.

V is TRBV7-8 and J is TRBJ2-7; D is uncertain. The V end was cut by 2 bases, the J end by 4 bases, with 9 bases between. The CDR3 spans 13 residues. Germline CDR1 SGHVS, CDR2 FQNEAQ. The DNA of the CDR3 is TGTGCCAGCAGCTTATACTCAAATTACGAGCAGTACTTC. Translating gives CASSLYSNYEQYF.

This clone has just one count. The chain has TRBV5-3 and TRBJ2-2, with TRBD2 identical over 10 bases. TRBV5-3 carries the ORF label, with uncertain function. V trimming: 0 bases; J trimming: 1 base; junction bases outside the gene matches: 3. CDR3 length: 17 amino acids. CDR3 DNA: TGTGCCAGAAGCTTGGCGGCTAGCGGGGGGAACACCGGGGAGCTGTTTTTT. Its translation is CARSLAASGGNTGELFF.

The chain joins TRBV19 to TRBJ2-1; D remains unclear. CDR3 length: 13 amino acids. V was shortened by 3 bases and J by 10 bases, with 13 bases between the two germline ends. From germline, CDR1 is LNHDA and CDR2 SQIVND (reference sequence). The CDR3 protein is CASSIVKRGEQFF. CDR3 in DNA: TGTGCCAGTAGTATTGTTAAAAGAGGCGAGCAGTTCTTC.

The CDR3 nucleotides read TGTGCCTGGAGTTTCGGGGGGGCGGATTACGAGCAGTACTTC. It translates to CAWSFGGADYEQYF. The genes are TRBV30 and TRBJ2-7; 8 bases agree with TRBD2. The CDR3 contains 14 residues. Germline trimming cut 2 bases from V and 4 bases from J; bases unmatched to any gene: 7. The germline CDR1 and CDR2 sequences are GTSNPN and SVGIG (reference sequence).

This chain joins TRBV6-1 and TRBJ2-7, with D possibly being TRBD1 (6 bases). The V and J ends lost 2 bases and 4 bases respectively, with 12 bases between them. CDR1 and CDR2 from the germline V gene are MNHNS and SASEGT. This CDR3 contains 14 residues. DNA of the CDR3: TGTGCCAGCAGTGAATTACAGGGTGGGTACGAGCAGTACGTC. It translates to CASSELQGGYEQYV.

The V call is TRBV3-1 (or the pseudogene TRBV3-2), the J call TRBJ2-1, with D uncertain. Germline V gene data show CDR1 as LGHDT and CDR2 as YNNKEL (reference sequence). The CDR3 extends over 14 amino acids. With 4 bases removed from V and 7 bases from J, the gap between germline ends came to 14 bases. The CDR3 bases are TGTGCCAGCAGCCGCAGCGAACGCCCGAATGAGCAGTTCTTC. This sequence encodes CASSRSERPNEQFF.

The chain has TRBV28 and TRBJ2-2; TRBD2 is a possible D gene (7 bases). V was pared by 5 bases and J by 2 bases, with 15 bases between. Germline CDR1 and CDR2: MDHEN and SYDVKM. CDR3 length equals 16 residues. The CDR3 region has the DNA TGTGCCAGCAGTACCCTCGGGGGGCAAAACACCGGGGAGCTGTTTTTT. It is translated as CASSTLGGQNTGELFF.

The genes are TRBV6-5 and TRBJ1-6; weak D call: TRBD1 (6 bases). V was pared by 5 bases and J by 10 bases, with 18 bases between. The germline CDR1 and CDR2 sequences are MNHEY and SVGAGI. This CDR3 is built from 15 residues. The CDR3 protein is CASSRGAGLGSPLHF. The CDR3 DNA sequence: TGTGCCAGCAGTCGGGGGGCAGGGTTGGGCTCACCCCTCCACTTT.

The V and J genes are TRBV5-1 and TRBJ2-3; 7 nucleotides match TRBD1. From germline, CDR1 is SGHRS and CDR2 YFSETQ. Trimming took 3 bases from V and 2 from J; bases not matched to a gene: 9. This CDR3 region has 16 residues. The chain's CDR3 is CASSSSPGQPTDTQYF. The CDR3 region has the DNA TGCGCCAGCAGCTCATCCCCGGGACAGCCCACAGATACGCAGTATTTT.

In this sample, this clone turned up many times. The chain carries TRBV30 and TRBJ1-4; 11 positions agree with TRBD1. The CDR3 consists of 14 residues. V dropped 4 bases and J dropped 5; count of bases not matched to a gene: 3. Germline V CDR1 and CDR2: GTSNPN, SVGIG (reference sequence). Written as DNA, the CDR3 is TGTGCCTGGACAGGACAGGGGGCAAATGAAAAACTGTTTTTT. Protein sequence: CAWTGQGANEKLFF.

This chain joins TRBV3-1 (or the pseudogene TRBV3-2) and TRBJ2-3; D perhaps matches TRBD1 (7 bases). The CDR3 is 14 residues long. V was clipped by 7 bases and J by 2 bases, with 13 bases between them. CDR1 LGHDT and CDR2 YNNKEL come from the germline V gene (reference sequence). CDR3 bases: TGTGCCAGCACCAGCAGGGGGGCCACAGATACGCAGTATTTT. This sequence encodes CASTSRGATDTQYF.

The chain combines TRBV5-1 with TRBJ2-5, with 8 nucleotides matching TRBD2. Per germline, CDR1 SGHRS and CDR2 YFSETQ. V shed 5 bases and J 8 bases; nucleotides not matched to a gene: 8. The CDR3 is 13 residues long. CDR3 sequence reads: CASRLGLVETQYF. The CDR3 nucleotides read TGCGCCAGCAGACTGGGACTAGTGGAAACCCAGTACTTC. The full variable domain, in which reference TRBV5-1 and TRBJ2-5 provide the parts outside the CDR3, is KAGVTQTPRYLIKTRGQQVTLSCSPISGHRSVSWYQQTPGQGLQFLFEYFSETQRNKGNFPGRFSGRQFSNSRSEMNVSTLELGDSALYLCASRLGLVETQYFGPGTRLLVL.

The chain employs TRBV6-2 or TRBV6-3 and TRBJ1-5; 7 nucleotides line up with TRBD1. J gave up 7 bases and V 2 bases, and 8 bases lay outside the gene matches. The CDR3 is 15 amino acids. Per the germline V gene, CDR1 is MNHEY and CDR2 is SVGEGT. This CDR3 is CASSYNGRGSQPQHF. The DNA of the CDR3 is TGTGCCAGCAGTTACAACGGCAGGGGGTCCCAGCCCCAGCATTTT.

V gene TRBV5-4 combines with J gene TRBJ2-6, with 14 positions matching TRBD2. J lost 0 bases, V lost 4 bases, and 3 bases had no gene match. The CDR3 is made up of 18 amino acids. Germline CDR1 SGHNT, CDR2 YYREEE (reference sequence). The chain's CDR3 is CASSAGLAGASGANVLTF. CDR3 nucleotides: TGTGCCAGCAGCGCGGGACTAGCGGGGGCCTCTGGGGCCAACGTCCTGACTTTC.

This chain joins TRBV19 and TRBJ2-2; D unresolved. The V gene's germline CDR1 is LNHDA and CDR2 SQIVND (reference sequence). Deletions cut 4 bases from V and 0 bases from J, with 6 bases between. This CDR3 contains 14 residues. The CDR3 here is CASSSQSNTGELFF. The CDR3 DNA reads TGTGCCAGTAGTAGCCAGTCGAACACCGGGGAGCTGTTTTTT. The full variable domain, with the rest looked up from reference TRBV19 and TRBJ2-2, is DGGITQSPKYLFRKEGQNVTLSCEQNLNHDAMYWYRQDPGQGLRLIYYSQIVNDFQKGDIAEGYSVSREKKESFPLTVTSAQKNPTAFYLCASSSQSNTGELFFGEGSRLTVL.